This TCR beta chain was obtained from a study of blood T cell repertoires in COVID-19. The table came from immunoSEQ multiplex PCR; TCRdb's copy has only in-frame clones and leaves some out. This sample has approximately 150,000 clones, with 80% to 95% found just once. Germline V gives CDR1 SGHTA, CDR2 FQGNSA. Trimming removed 5 bases from V and 3 bases from J, with 22 bases in between. The CDR3 is made up of 18 amino acids. The sequencing input was peripheral blood. The chain couples TRBV7-2 to TRBJ2-2, with D maybe TRBD1 (6 bases). This clonotype originated in a woman aged 60-75 years with COVID-19, enrolled during active disease. The CDR3 coding sequence is TGTGCCAGCAGCACCCCACTGGCACAGGGTTTCTACACCGGGGAGCTGTTTTTT. It yields the protein CASSTPLAQGFYTGELFF.